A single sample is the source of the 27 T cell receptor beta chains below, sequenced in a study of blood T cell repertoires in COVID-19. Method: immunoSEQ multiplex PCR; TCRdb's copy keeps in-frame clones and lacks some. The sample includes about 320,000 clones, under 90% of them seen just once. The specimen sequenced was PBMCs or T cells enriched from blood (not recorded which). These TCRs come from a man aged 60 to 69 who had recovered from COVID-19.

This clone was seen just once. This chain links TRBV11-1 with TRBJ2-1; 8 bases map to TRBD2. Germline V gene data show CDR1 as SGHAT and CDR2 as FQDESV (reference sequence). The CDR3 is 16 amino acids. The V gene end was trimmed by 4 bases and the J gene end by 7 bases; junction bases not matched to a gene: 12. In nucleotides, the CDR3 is TGTGCCAGCAGCTCAGTGATTAGCGGGACGGGGAATGAGCAGTTCTTC. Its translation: CASSSVISGTGNEQFF.

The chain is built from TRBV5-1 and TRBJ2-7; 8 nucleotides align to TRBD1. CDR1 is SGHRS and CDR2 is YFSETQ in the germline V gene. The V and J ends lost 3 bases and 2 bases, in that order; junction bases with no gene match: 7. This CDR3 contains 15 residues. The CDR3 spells CASSSWTGTPYEQYF. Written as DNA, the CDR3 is TGCGCCAGCAGCTCCTGGACAGGGACGCCCTACGAGCAGTACTTC.

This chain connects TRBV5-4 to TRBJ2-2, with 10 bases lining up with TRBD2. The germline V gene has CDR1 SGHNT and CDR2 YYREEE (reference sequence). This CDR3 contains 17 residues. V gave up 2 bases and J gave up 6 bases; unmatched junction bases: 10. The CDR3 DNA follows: TGTGCCAGCAGCTTTTCCGGGACTAGCGAGTCGGCCGGGGAGCTGTTTTTT. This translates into CASSFSGTSESAGELFF.

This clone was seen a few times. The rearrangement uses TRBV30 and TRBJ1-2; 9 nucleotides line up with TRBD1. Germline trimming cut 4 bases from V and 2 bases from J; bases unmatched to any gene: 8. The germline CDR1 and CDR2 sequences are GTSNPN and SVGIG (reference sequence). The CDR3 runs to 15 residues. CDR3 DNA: TGTGCCTGGAAAAGGGACAGGGCCTACAACTATGGCTACACCTTC. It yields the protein CAWKRDRAYNYGYTF.

CDR3 region: CASSFILTAGADTQYF. CDR3 DNA: TGTGCCAGCAGTTTTATCCTCACAGCGGGCGCAGATACGCAGTATTTT. The chain joins TRBV28 to TRBJ2-3; tentative D call: TRBD2 (6 bases). V was trimmed by 3 bases and J by 4 bases, leaving 17 bases between them. The CDR3 length is 16 residues. Germline CDR1 is MDHEN and CDR2 is SYDVKM.

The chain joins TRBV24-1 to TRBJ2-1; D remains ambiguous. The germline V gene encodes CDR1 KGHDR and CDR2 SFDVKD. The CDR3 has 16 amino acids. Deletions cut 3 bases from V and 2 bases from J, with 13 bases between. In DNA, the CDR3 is TGTGCCACCAGTGATCCTCTCGCGGAGACCTACAATGAGCAGTTCTTC. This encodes CATSDPLAETYNEQFF.

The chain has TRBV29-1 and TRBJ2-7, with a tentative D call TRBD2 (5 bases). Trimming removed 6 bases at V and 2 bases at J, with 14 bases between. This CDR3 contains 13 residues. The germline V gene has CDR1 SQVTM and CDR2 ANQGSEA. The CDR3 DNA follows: TGCAGCGTGAAACGAGGAGGAGCCTACGAGCAGTACTTC. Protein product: CSVKRGGAYEQYF.

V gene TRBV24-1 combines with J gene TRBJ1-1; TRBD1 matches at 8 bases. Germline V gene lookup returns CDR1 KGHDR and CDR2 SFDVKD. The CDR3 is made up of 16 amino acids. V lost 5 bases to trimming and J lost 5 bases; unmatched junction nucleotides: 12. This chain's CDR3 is CATSGPPDRGITEAFF. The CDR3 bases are TGTGCCACCAGTGGCCCCCCAGACAGGGGAATAACTGAAGCTTTCTTT.

The CDR3 is CASSEGAISEKLFF. The CDR3 DNA is TGTGCCAGCTCGGAGGGGGCCATAAGTGAAAAACTGTTTTTT. The chain uses TRBV18 and TRBJ1-4, with 7 bases identical to TRBD1. The CDR3 extends over 14 amino acids. J gave up 7 bases and V 6 bases, and 8 bases lay outside the gene matches. The V gene's germline CDR1 is KGHSH and CDR2 LQKENI.

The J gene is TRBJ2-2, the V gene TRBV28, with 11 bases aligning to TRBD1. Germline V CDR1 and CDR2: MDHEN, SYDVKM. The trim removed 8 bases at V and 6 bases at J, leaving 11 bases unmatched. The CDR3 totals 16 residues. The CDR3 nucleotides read TGTGCCAGCTCAAACTTGGGACAGGGGGGGTCCGGGGAGCTGTTTTTT. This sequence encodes CASSNLGQGGSGELFF. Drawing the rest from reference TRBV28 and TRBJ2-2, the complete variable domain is DVKVTQSSRYLVKRTGEKVFLECVQDMDHENMFWYRQDPGLGLRLIYFSYDVKMKEKGDIPEGYSVSREKKERFSLILESASTNQTSMYLCASSNLGQGGSGELFFGEGSRLTVL.

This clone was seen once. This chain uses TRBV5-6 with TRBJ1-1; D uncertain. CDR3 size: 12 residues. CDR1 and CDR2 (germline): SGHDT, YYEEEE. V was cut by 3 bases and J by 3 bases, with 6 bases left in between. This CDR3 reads CASSWGDTEAFF. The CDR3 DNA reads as TGTGCCAGCAGCTGGGGAGACACTGAAGCTTTCTTT.

CDR3 protein: CASSWGGTHSYEQYF. The CDR3 nucleotides read TGTGCCAGCAGCTGGGGAGGGACCCATTCCTACGAGCAGTACTTC. The chain combines TRBV7-9 with TRBJ2-7; 7 positions match TRBD2. CDR3 length: 15 residues. The V and J ends lost 4 bases and 1 base, in that order; junction bases with no gene match: 7. Per germline, CDR1 SEHNR and CDR2 FQNEAQ (reference sequence).

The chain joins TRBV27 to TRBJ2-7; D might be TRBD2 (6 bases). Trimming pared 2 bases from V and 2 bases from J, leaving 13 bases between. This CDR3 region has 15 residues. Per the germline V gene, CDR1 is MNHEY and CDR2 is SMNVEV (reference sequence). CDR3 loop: CASSLGSGVAYEQYF. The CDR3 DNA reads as TGTGCCAGCAGTTTAGGGTCGGGAGTGGCCTACGAGCAGTACTTC.

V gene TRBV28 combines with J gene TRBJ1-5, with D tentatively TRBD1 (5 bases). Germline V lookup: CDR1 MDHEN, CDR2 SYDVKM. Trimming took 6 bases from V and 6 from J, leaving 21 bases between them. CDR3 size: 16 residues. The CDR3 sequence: CASSPSGGRVVQPQHF. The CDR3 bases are TGTGCCAGCAGCCCATCCGGTGGCAGGGTTGTTCAGCCCCAGCATTTT.

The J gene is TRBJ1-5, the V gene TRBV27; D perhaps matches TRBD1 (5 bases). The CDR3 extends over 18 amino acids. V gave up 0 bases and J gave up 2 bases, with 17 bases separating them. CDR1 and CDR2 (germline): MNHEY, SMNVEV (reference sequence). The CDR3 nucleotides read TGTGCCAGCAGTTTATCCGTACTTGGGGGGGATGGCAATCAGCCCCAGCATTTT. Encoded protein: CASSLSVLGGDGNQPQHF.

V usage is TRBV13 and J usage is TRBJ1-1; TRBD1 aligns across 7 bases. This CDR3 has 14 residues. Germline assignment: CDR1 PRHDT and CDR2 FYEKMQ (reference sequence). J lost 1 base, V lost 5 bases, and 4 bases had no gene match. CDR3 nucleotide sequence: TGTGCCAGCAGCCCCCGGACAGGGAACACTGAAGCTTTCTTT. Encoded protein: CASSPRTGNTEAFF.

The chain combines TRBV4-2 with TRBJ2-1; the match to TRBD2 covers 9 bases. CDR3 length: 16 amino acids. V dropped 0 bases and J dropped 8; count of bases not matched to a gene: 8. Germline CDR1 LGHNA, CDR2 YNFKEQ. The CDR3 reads CASSQDGGRASDEQFF. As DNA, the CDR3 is TGTGCCAGCAGCCAAGATGGCGGGAGGGCCAGTGATGAGCAGTTCTTC.

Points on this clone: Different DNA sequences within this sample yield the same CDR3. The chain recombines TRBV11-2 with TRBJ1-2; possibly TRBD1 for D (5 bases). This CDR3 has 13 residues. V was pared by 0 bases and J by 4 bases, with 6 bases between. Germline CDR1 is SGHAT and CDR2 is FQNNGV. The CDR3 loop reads CASSLDRAYGYTF. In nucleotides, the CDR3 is TGTGCCAGCAGCTTAGACAGGGCCTATGGCTACACCTTC.

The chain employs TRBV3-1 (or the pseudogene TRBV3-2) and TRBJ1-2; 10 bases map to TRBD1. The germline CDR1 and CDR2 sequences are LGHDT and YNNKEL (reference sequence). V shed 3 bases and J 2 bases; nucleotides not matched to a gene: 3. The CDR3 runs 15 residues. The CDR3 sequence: CASSQGQGYNYGYTF. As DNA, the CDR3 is TGTGCCAGCAGCCAGGGACAGGGGTACAACTATGGCTACACCTTC.

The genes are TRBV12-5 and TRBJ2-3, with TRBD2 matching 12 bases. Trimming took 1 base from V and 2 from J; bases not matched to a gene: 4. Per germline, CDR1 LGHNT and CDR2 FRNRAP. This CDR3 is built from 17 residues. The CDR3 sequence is CASGLGLAGGNTDTQYF. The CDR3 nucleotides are TGTGCTAGTGGTTTGGGCCTAGCGGGAGGGAACACAGATACGCAGTATTTT.

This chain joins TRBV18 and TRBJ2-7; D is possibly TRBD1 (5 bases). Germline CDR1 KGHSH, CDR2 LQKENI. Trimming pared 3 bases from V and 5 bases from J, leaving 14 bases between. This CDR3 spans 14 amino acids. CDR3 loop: CASSPQTGSHEQYF. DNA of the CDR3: TGTGCCAGCTCACCGCAAACAGGCAGCCACGAGCAGTACTTC. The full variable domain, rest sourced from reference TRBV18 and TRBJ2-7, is NAGVMQNPRHLVRRRGQEARLRCSPMKGHSHVYWYRQLPEEGLKFMVYLQKENIIDESGMPKERFSAEFPKEGPSILRIQQVVRGDSAAYFCASSPQTGSHEQYFGPGTRLTVT.

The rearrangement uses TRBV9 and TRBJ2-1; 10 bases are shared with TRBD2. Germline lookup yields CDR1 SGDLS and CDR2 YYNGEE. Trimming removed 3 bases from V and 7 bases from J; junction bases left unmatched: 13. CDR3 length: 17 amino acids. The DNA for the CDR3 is TGTGCCAGCAGCGCGGGACTAGCGAGTGTATGGGGGAATGAGCAGTTCTTC. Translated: CASSAGLASVWGNEQFF.

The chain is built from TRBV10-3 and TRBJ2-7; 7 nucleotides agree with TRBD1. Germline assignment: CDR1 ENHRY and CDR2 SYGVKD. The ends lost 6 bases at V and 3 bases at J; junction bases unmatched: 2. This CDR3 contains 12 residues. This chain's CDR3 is CAISDRDYEQYF. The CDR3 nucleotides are TGTGCCATCAGCGACAGGGACTACGAGCAGTACTTC.

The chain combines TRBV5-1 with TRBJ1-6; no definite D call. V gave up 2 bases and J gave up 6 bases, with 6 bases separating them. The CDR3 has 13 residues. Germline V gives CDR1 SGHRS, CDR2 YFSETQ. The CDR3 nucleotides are TGCGCCAGCAGCTTCCAGATTAATTCACCCCTCCACTTT. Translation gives CASSFQINSPLHF.

CDR3 residues: CATSRDLRSGEPQHF. In DNA, the CDR3 is TGTGCCACCAGCAGAGATCTGAGGTCCGGGGAGCCCCAGCATTTT. The V and J genes are TRBV15 and TRBJ1-5; D is unresolved. The V and J ends lost 0 bases and 8 bases respectively, with 14 bases between them. Per germline, CDR1 LNHNV and CDR2 YYDKDF (reference sequence). The CDR3 loop spans 15 amino acids.

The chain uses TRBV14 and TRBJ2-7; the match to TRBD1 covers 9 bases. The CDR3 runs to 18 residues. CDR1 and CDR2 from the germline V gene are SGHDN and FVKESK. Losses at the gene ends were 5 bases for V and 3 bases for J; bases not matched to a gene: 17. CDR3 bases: TGTGCCAGCAGCGTAGGACAGGGGCGCGGGACCGGACTCTACGAGCAGTACTTC. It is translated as CASSVGQGRGTGLYEQYF.

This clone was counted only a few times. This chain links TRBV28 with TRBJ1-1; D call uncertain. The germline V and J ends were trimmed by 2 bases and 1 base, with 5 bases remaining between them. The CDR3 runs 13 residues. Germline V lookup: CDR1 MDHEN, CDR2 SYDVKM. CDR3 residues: CASSLVQNTEAFF. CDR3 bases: TGTGCCAGCAGTTTAGTACAGAACACTGAAGCTTTCTTT. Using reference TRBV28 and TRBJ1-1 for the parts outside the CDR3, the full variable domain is DVKVTQSSRYLVKRTGEKVFLECVQDMDHENMFWYRQDPGLGLRLIYFSYDVKMKEKGDIPEGYSVSREKKERFSLILESASTNQTSMYLCASSLVQNTEAFFGQGTRLTVV.